This T cell receptor (beta chain) was sequenced in a study of persistence of HIV-infected CD4 T cells. Study overall: Median time on suppressive ART was seven to eight years. Study-level points and caveats: Degenerate expanded CDR3beta sequences were enriched among CMV- and Gag-responding cells. Compared with CD3/CD28-stimulated cells, CMV- and Gag-responding cells showed lower TCRbeta richness.

This was the immunoSEQ version 4 assay in survey mode. Only in-frame clones appear in the TCRdb table, and some are missing; sequencing was by immunoSEQ multiplex PCR. This table has around 35,000 clones, around 80% appearing once. As to this clone: Antigen: not known.

The stimulus was lysate of CMV-infected fibroblasts, roughly 9.2 ug/mL. CD40L/CD69 double-negative CD45RO-high memory CD4+ T cells were collected. These HIV-1-infected adults initiated suppressive ART in chronic infection. Germline assignment: CDR1 SGHRS and CDR2 YFSETQ. This CDR3 is 17 amino acids long. The V and J ends lost 4 bases and 0 bases respectively, with 17 bases between them. The chain recombines TRBV5-1 with TRBJ2-1; TRBD1 might be the D (5 bases). This clonotype was sampled from an adult man with HIV who was CMV-seropositive. The sequencing used CD4+ T cells sorted from PBMCs after roughly 17-hour stimulation, collected from a patient who received antiretroviral therapy. The CDR3 loop is CASSPTKTANSYNEQFF. The CDR3 DNA is TGCGCCAGCAGCCCCACTAAGACAGCTAACTCCTACAATGAGCAGTTCTTC.